This T cell receptor beta chain was sequenced during a study of cytomegalovirus exposure and HLA in healthy donors. PCR primers comprised 60 Vbeta and 13 Jbeta primers. Sequencing was performed with immunoSEQ multiplex PCR; in TCRdb, only in-frame clones are kept and a portion is missing. The repertoire includes around 140,000 clones, roughly 86% of them detected once, and about 0.51% sits in the top ten. With respect to this clone: Its antigen is not identified.

Overall study findings and caveats: An analysis was carried out later, and it reportedly showed fewer N-insertions in an Asian-associated ancestry cluster than the approximately 660-donor mean. TCR association rates varied by HLA locus in a later analysis, with DRB1 highest and HLA-C lowest. A prior analysis recorded that most TCR beta V segments were productive about 87% or about 30% of the time.

Germline CDR1 is PRHDT and CDR2 is FYEKMQ (reference sequence). The CDR3 runs 11 residues. Trimming left V 3 bases short and J 11 bases short, with 10 bases between. V is TRBV13 and J is TRBJ1-1, with D hard to call. The receptor comes from a woman aged 35 to 49 in good health and CMV-seronegative. Material: PBMCs. This CDR3 is CASSFSPEAFF. Written as DNA, the CDR3 is TGTGCCAGCAGCTTCAGTCCGGAGGCTTTCTTT. The variable domain in full, with the rest retrieved from reference TRBV13 and TRBJ1-1, is AAGVIQSPRHLIKEKRETATLKCYPIPRHDTVYWYQQGPGQDPQFLISFYEKMQSDKGSIPDRFSAQQFSDYHSELNMSSLELGDSALYFCASSFSPEAFFGQGTRLTVV.